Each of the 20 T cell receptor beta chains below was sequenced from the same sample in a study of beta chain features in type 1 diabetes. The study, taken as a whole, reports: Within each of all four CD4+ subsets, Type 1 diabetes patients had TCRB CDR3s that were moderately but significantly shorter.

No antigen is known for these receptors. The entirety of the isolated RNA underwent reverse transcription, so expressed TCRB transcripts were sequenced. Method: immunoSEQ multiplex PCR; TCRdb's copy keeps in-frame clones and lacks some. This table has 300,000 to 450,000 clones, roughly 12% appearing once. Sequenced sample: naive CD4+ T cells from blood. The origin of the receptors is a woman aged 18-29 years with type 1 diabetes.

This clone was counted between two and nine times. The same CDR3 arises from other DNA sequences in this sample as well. CDR3 residues: CASSATSGGYNEQFF. For the CDR3, the DNA is TGTGCCAGCAGCGCGACTAGCGGGGGGTACAATGAGCAGTTCTTC. The chain is built from TRBV9 and TRBJ2-1, with 13 bases lining up with TRBD2. Germline-derived CDR1 and CDR2 are SGDLS and YYNGEE. Trimming cost V 3 bases and J 4 bases; bases outside gene matches: 1. The CDR3 is 15 residues long.

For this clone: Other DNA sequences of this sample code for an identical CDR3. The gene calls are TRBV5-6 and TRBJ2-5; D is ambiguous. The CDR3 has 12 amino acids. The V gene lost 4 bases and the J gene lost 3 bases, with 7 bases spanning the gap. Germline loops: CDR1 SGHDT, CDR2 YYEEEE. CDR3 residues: CASSLAEETQYF. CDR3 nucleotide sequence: TGTGCCAGCAGCCTGGCGGAAGAGACCCAGTACTTC.

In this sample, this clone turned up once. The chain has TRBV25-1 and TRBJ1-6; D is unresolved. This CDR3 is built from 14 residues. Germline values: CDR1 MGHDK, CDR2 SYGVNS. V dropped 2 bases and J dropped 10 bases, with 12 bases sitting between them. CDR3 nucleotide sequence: TGTGCCAGCAGTGAAACGTCCGGGAGGTCACCCCTCCACTTT. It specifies CASSETSGRSPLHF.

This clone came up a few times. The CDR3 reads CASSGGSVAQFF. The CDR3 region has the DNA TGTGCCAGCAGCGGGGGGTCGGTCGCGCAGTTCTTC. V gene TRBV7-9 combines with J gene TRBJ2-1, with D perhaps matching TRBD2 (6 bases). Trimming shortened V by 5 bases and J by 12 bases, and 14 bases separated the two germline ends. Germline CDR1 reads SEHNR; CDR2 reads FQNEAQ (reference sequence). This CDR3 is 12 amino acids long.

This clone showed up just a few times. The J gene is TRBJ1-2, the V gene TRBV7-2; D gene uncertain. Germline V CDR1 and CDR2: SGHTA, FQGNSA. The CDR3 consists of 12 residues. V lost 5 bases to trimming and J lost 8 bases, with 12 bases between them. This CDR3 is CASSPVLSGYTF. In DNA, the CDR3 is TGTGCCAGCAGCCCTGTTCTGAGCGGCTACACCTTC.

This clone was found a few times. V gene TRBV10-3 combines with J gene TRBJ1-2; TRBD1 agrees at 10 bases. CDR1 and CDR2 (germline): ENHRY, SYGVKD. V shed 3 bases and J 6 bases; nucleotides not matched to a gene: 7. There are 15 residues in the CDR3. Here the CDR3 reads CAISDGKGQGDGYTF. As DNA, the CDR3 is TGTGCCATCAGTGATGGGAAAGGACAGGGGGATGGCTACACCTTC.

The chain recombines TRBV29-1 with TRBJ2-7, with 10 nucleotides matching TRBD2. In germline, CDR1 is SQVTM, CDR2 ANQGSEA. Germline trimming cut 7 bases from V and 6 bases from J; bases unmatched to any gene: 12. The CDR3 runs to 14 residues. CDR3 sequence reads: CSAQSTSGNGEQYF. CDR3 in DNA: TGCAGCGCCCAGAGCACTAGCGGGAACGGCGAGCAGTACTTC.

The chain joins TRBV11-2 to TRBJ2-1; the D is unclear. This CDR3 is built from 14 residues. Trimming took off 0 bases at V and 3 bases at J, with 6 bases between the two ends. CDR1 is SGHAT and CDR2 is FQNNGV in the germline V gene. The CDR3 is CASSLERFYNEQFF. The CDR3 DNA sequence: TGTGCCAGCAGCTTAGAACGGTTCTACAATGAGCAGTTCTTC.

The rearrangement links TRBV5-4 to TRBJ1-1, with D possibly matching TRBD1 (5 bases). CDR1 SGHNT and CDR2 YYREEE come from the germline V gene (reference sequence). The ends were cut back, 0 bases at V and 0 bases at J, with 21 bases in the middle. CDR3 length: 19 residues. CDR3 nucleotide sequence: TGTGCCAGCAGCTTGGACCCAGGGACTTACCTGATGATGAACACTGAAGCTTTCTTT. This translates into CASSLDPGTYLMMNTEAFF. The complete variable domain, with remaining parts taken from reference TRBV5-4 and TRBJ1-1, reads ETGVTQSPTHLIKTRGQQVTLRCSSQSGHNTVSWYQQALGQGPQFIFQYYREEENGRGNFPPRFSGLQFPNYSSELNVNALELDDSALYLCASSLDPGTYLMMNTEAFFGQGTRLTVV.

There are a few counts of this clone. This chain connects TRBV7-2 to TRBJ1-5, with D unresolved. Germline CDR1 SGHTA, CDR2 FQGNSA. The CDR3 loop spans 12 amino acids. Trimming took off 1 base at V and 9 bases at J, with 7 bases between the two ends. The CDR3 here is CASSLDAGPQHF. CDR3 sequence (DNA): TGTGCCAGCAGCTTAGATGCGGGGCCCCAGCATTTT.

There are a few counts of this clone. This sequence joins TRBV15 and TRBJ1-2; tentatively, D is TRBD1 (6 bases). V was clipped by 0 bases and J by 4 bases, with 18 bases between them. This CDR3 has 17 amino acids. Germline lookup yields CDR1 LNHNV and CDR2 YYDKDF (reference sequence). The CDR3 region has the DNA TGTGCCACCAGCAGAGATCGCGCTTTAGCAGGGGTCTATGGCTACACCTTC. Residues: CATSRDRALAGVYGYTF.

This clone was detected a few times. The CDR3 DNA reads as TGTGCCAGCAGTACCCTTAGCCACTACGAGCAGTACTTC. As protein: CASSTLSHYEQYF. The chain is built from TRBV27 and TRBJ2-7; D remains unclear. The CDR3 is made up of 13 amino acids. V lost 5 bases and J lost 3, with 11 bases in between. Per the germline V gene, CDR1 is MNHEY and CDR2 is SMNVEV (reference sequence).

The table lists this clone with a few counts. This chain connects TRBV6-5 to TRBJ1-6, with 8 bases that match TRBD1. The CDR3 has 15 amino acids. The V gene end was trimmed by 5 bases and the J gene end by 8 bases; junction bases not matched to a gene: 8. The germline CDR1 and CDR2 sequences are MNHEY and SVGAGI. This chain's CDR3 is CASSVDRVIDSPLHF. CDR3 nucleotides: TGTGCCAGCAGTGTGGACAGGGTCATCGATTCACCCCTCCACTTT.

The CDR3 DNA is TGTGCCAGCAGCGTCCGGTCCGGGATTTCTGGAAACACCATATATTTT. Its translation: CASSVRSGISGNTIYF. The chain recombines TRBV9 with TRBJ1-3; unclear D gene. CDR1 and CDR2 from the germline V gene are SGDLS and YYNGEE. V gave up 2 bases and J gave up 1 base, with 13 bases separating them. The length of the CDR3 is 16 residues.

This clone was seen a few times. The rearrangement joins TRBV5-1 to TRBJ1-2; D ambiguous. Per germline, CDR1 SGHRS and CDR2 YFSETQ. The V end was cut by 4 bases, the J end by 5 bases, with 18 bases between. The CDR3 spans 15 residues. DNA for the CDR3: TGCGCCAGCAGCGCCGAGCGGCCGACACCATATGGCTACACCTTC. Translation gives CASSAERPTPYGYTF.

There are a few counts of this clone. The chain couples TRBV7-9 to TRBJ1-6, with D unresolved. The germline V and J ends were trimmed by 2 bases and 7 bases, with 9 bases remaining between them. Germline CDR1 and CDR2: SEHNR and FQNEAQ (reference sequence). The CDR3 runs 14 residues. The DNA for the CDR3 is TGTGCCAGCAGCTTAATCACAGCCAATTCACCCCTCCACTTT. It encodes CASSLITANSPLHF.

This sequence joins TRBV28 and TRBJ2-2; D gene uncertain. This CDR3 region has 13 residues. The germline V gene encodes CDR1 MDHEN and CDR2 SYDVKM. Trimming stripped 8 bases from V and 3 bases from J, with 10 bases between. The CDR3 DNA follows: TGTGCCAGCTTTCTCGGTTACACCGGGGAGCTGTTTTTT. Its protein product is CASFLGYTGELFF.

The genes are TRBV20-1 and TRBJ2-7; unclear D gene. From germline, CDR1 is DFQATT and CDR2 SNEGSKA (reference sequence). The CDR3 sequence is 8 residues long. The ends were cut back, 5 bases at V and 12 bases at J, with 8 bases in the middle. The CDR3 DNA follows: TGCAGTGCTGGCTCCCGGTACTTC. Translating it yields CSAGSRYF.

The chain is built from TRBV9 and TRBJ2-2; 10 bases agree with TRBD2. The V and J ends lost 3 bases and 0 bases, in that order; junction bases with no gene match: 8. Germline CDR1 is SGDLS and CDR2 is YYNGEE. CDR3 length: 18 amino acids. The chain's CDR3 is CASSAAELAGANTGELFF. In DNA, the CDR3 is TGTGCCAGCAGCGCTGCCGAGCTAGCGGGGGCGAACACCGGGGAGCTGTTTTTT.

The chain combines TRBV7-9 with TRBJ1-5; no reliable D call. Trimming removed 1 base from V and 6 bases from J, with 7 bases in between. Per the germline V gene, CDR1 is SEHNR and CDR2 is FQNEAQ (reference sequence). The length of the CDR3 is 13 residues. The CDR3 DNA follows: TGTGCCAGCAGCTTAGATGGAGGTCAGCCCCAGCATTTT. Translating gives CASSLDGGQPQHF.